The 18 T cell receptor beta chains below all came from one sample that was sequenced in a study of blood T cells in healthy people across ages. Alongside a J-beta primer mix, a sample-barcoded 5' primer served in a second PCR lasting about 6 to 12 cycles. TCRdb independently ran MiXCR on the 5' RACE reads; one entry per CDR3 protein. Of approximately 800,000 distinct CDR3 sequences in the sample, 56% were seen once. Sequencing was carried out using blood. The receptor set was obtained from a man aged 35 to 55 in good health.

This clonotype was counted a few times. The CDR3 nucleotides read TGTGCCAGCAGTTCCCGGACAGGACTCTCTGGGGCCAACGTCCTGACTTTC. This codes for CASSSRTGLSGANVLTF. The chain couples TRBV27 to TRBJ2-6, with 7 bases lining up with TRBD1. The CDR3 extends over 17 amino acids. After removal of 4 bases from V and 0 bases from J, the junction contained 6 bases not matched to a gene. The germline gives CDR1 MNHEY, CDR2 SMNVEV (reference sequence).

This clonotype has more than one count but fewer than ten. The chain links TRBV6-5 to TRBJ2-3; 12 bases line up with TRBD2. Germline V gene data show CDR1 as MNHEY and CDR2 as SVGAGI. J gave up 0 bases and V 10 bases, and 2 bases lay outside the gene matches. CDR3 length: 14 amino acids. The CDR3 region is CATGLAGSTDTQYF. The CDR3 nucleotides are TGTGCCACCGGACTAGCGGGGAGCACAGATACGCAGTATTTT.

V usage is TRBV2 and J usage is TRBJ1-1; D might be TRBD1 (6 bases). V was clipped by 6 bases and J by 1 base, with 18 bases between them. The CDR3 covers 16 residues. Germline CDR1 is SNHLY and CDR2 is FYNNEI. CDR3: CASSPVGGLKNTEAFF. CDR3 bases: TGTGCCAGCAGCCCCGTCGGGGGGCTTAAGAACACTGAAGCTTTCTTT.

The gene calls are TRBV28 and TRBJ2-3; unclear D gene. The germline V and J ends were trimmed by 5 bases and 1 base, with 13 bases remaining between them. The CDR3 has 15 residues. Germline CDR1 MDHEN, CDR2 SYDVKM. CDR3 amino acids: CASSPIRRGTDTQYF. The CDR3 coding sequence is TGTGCCAGCAGTCCGATTCGACGGGGCACAGATACGCAGTATTTT.

This clonotype has a handful of counts. V usage is TRBV3-1 and J usage is TRBJ2-7, with D maybe TRBD1 (5 bases). This CDR3 is built from 17 residues. CDR1 and CDR2 from the germline V gene are LGHDT and YNNKEL (reference sequence). V was pared by 4 bases and J by 2 bases, with 21 bases between. In DNA, the CDR3 is TGTGCCAGCAGCCGACAGCGTAGTAGAACTGTCCCCTACGAGCAGTACTTC. Protein product: CASSRQRSRTVPYEQYF.

The rearrangement links TRBV21-1 to TRBJ2-3; the table gives TRBD1 as D, unverified against the DNA. TRBV21-1 constitutes a pseudogene. This CDR3 spans 17 amino acids. The DNA for the CDR3 is TGTGCCAGCAGCAAAGCGGCAGGGGCGCGGAGCACAGATACGCAGTATTTT. Translating it yields CASSKAAGARSTDTQYF.

This sequence joins TRBV25-1 and TRBJ2-1; 7 bases fit TRBD2. This CDR3 is built from 11 residues. CDR1 and CDR2 (germline): MGHDK, SYGVNS. Trimming took 7 bases from V and 9 from J; bases not matched to a gene: 3. CDR3 protein: CASTAGAEQFF. The CDR3 DNA follows: TGTGCCAGCACGGCGGGAGCTGAGCAGTTCTTC.

J is TRBJ2-3 and V is TRBV20-1; D is possibly TRBD2 (7 bases). The CDR3 spans 15 residues. With 5 bases removed from V and 3 bases from J, the gap between germline ends came to 18 bases. The germline CDR1 and CDR2 sequences are DFQATT and SNEGSKA (reference sequence). The CDR3 reads CSAPVQGGATDTQYF. The CDR3 nucleotides read TGCAGTGCTCCTGTTCAAGGGGGGGCGACAGATACGCAGTATTTT.

In its sample, this clonotype was seen a few times. The chain has TRBV6-1 and TRBJ1-5; weak D call: TRBD1 (6 bases). Germline V gives CDR1 MNHNS, CDR2 SASEGT. The length of the CDR3 is 14 residues. Trimming took 6 bases from V and 4 from J, leaving 13 bases between them. CDR3 sequence (DNA): TGTGCCAGCAGAAAGGGGGAGGGAAATCAGCCCCAGCATTTT. Translating it yields CASRKGEGNQPQHF.

J is TRBJ1-6 and V is TRBV20-1; tentatively, D is TRBD1 (5 bases). The V gene's germline CDR1 is DFQATT and CDR2 SNEGSKA (reference sequence). The length of the CDR3 is 14 residues. V dropped 5 bases and J dropped 8 bases, with 16 bases sitting between them. The CDR3 DNA reads as TGCAGTGCTCCCTACACAGGATTGGATTCACCCCTCCACTTT. It specifies CSAPYTGLDSPLHF.

V is TRBV9 and J is TRBJ2-3, with a possible D match to TRBD2 (6 bases). The CDR3 extends over 15 amino acids. Germline values: CDR1 SGDLS, CDR2 YYNGEE. V lost 2 bases, J lost 0 bases, and 10 bases lay in between. This CDR3 is CASSVRDSSTDTQYF. In DNA form, the CDR3 reads TGTGCCAGCAGCGTCCGGGACTCGAGCACAGATACGCAGTATTTT.

This clonotype has a handful of counts. The chain is built from TRBV29-1 and TRBJ2-1, with 9 nucleotides matching TRBD2. Germline V gene sequence: CDR1 SQVTM, CDR2 ANQGSEA. The V and J ends lost 3 bases and 13 bases, in that order; junction bases with no gene match: 13. The CDR3 sequence is 14 residues long. The DNA for the CDR3 is TGCAGCGTTGAGGTTTCGGGACTAGCCGCACAACAGTTCTTC. Protein: CSVEVSGLAAQQFF.

This clonotype has more than one count but fewer than ten. The CDR3: CSARPFQRESTDTQYF. The DNA for the CDR3 is TGCAGTGCTAGACCATTCCAGCGGGAGAGCACAGATACGCAGTATTTT. The rearrangement links TRBV20-1 to TRBJ2-3, with 8 bases fitting TRBD2. Losses at the gene ends were 2 bases for V and 0 bases for J; bases not matched to a gene: 7. From germline, CDR1 is DFQATT and CDR2 SNEGSKA (reference sequence). The CDR3 covers 16 residues.

This chain links TRBV20-1 with TRBJ2-4; D remains ambiguous. The CDR3 is made up of 11 amino acids. CDR1 DFQATT and CDR2 SNEGSKA come from the germline V gene (reference sequence). Trimming removed 4 bases at V and 7 bases at J, with 8 bases between. CDR3 amino acids: CSAKLANIQYF. CDR3 coding DNA: TGCAGTGCTAAGTTGGCGAACATTCAGTACTTC.

The CDR3 here is CASSLVGLRRGWQPQHF. CDR3 coding DNA: TGTGCCAGCAGTTTAGTAGGCCTCAGAAGGGGTTGGCAGCCCCAGCATTTT. The chain couples TRBV28 to TRBJ1-5, with D perhaps TRBD1 (5 bases). The ends were cut back, 2 bases at V and 7 bases at J, with 21 bases in the middle. Germline-derived CDR1 and CDR2 are MDHEN and SYDVKM. This CDR3 has 17 amino acids.

This clonotype has a count of ten or more. The chain joins TRBV11-3 to TRBJ2-4; the match to TRBD1 covers 9 bases. The DNA end favors TRBJ2-7, so the J call may be wrong. Germline V gene sequence: CDR1 SGHNT, CDR2 YENEEA. The CDR3 has 15 residues. The CDR3: CASSLGTGDSYEQYF. As DNA, the CDR3 is TGTGCCAGCAGCTTAGGGACAGGGGACTCCTACGAGCAGTACTTC.

This clonotype has more than one count but fewer than ten. The rearrangement joins TRBV4-3 to TRBJ2-4; the match to TRBD2 covers 12 bases. The DNA matches TRBJ2-7 better at its end, which makes the J call doubtful. Germline values: CDR1 LGHNA, CDR2 YSLEER. The CDR3 consists of 15 residues. The CDR3, as DNA: TGCGCCAGCAGCCAAGGGACTAGCGGGATCTACGAGCAGTACTTC. It is translated as CASSQGTSGIYEQYF.

This chain uses TRBV12-3 or TRBV12-4 with TRBJ2-1, with D possibly being TRBD1 (6 bases). Between the trimmed V and J ends, which lost 5 bases and 0 bases, there was a span of 11 bases. The CDR3 consists of 15 residues. Here the CDR3 reads CASSPPTGSYNEQFF. The CDR3 coding sequence is TGTGCCAGCAGTCCGCCGACAGGCTCCTACAATGAGCAGTTCTTC.